The 8 T cell receptor beta chains below were found in one sample sequenced in a study of blood T cell repertoires in COVID-19. The protocol was immunoSEQ multiplex PCR, while the TCRdb copy is restricted to in-frame clones and leaves out a portion. The sample shows 150,000 to 200,000 clones, approximately 80% of them seen only once. The specimen sequenced was PBMCs or T cells enriched from blood (not recorded which). The source is a man aged 40-50 years who had recovered from COVID-19.

The V and J genes are TRBV15 and TRBJ1-3; D remains ambiguous. V lost 4 bases and J 4 bases, leaving 11 bases between the germline ends. The CDR3 runs 14 residues. The germline V gene encodes CDR1 LNHNV and CDR2 YYDKDF (reference sequence). CDR3 coding DNA: TGTGCCACCAGCACCCGGACTTCGGGAAACACCATATATTTT. This translates into CATSTRTSGNTIYF. Based on the CDR3 plus reference TRBV15 and TRBJ1-3, the full variable domain is DAMVIQNPRYQVTQFGKPVTLSCSQTLNHNVMYWYQQKSSQAPKLLFHYYDKDFNNEADTPDNFQSRRPNTSFCFLDIRSPGLGDTAMYLCATSTRTSGNTIYFGEGSWLTVV.

This chain uses TRBV27 with TRBJ1-6; 7 nucleotides agree with TRBD1. V shed 11 bases and J 8 bases; nucleotides not matched to a gene: 6. There are 12 residues in the CDR3. Germline CDR1 MNHEY, CDR2 SMNVEV (reference sequence). The CDR3 loop is CAARDSYSPLHF. For the CDR3, the DNA is TGTGCCGCCCGGGACAGCTATTCACCCCTCCACTTT.

The gene calls are TRBV7-9 and TRBJ2-5; TRBD2 might be the D (6 bases). The germline V gene encodes CDR1 SEHNR and CDR2 FQNEAQ (reference sequence). The CDR3 extends over 17 amino acids. The V and J ends lost 5 bases and 5 bases respectively, with 24 bases between them. CDR3: CASSNRWGGRRLETQYF. CDR3 DNA sequence: TGTGCCAGCAGCAACCGGTGGGGAGGAAGAAGATTGGAGACCCAGTACTTC.

In this sample, this clone turned up a few times. The gene calls are TRBV28 and TRBJ1-2, with 7 bases fitting TRBD1. This CDR3 is 15 amino acids long. CDR1 is MDHEN, CDR2 SYDVKM, per germline. The V and J ends lost 3 bases and 1 base, in that order; junction bases with no gene match: 5. The CDR3 loop is CASSFTGAFNYGYTF. The CDR3 coding sequence is TGTGCCAGCAGTTTCACAGGGGCGTTTAACTATGGCTACACCTTC.

The gene calls are TRBV9 and TRBJ2-3, with D possibly TRBD2 on 6 matching bases. The CDR3 is made up of 15 amino acids. The germline CDR1 and CDR2 sequences are SGDLS and YYNGEE. Trimming pared 3 bases from V and 2 bases from J, leaving 13 bases between. The CDR3 nucleotides are TGTGCCAGCAGCGCCGCAGCGGGCCACACAGATACGCAGTATTTT. It encodes CASSAAAGHTDTQYF.

This clone is a singleton in its sample. The chain recombines TRBV11-2 with TRBJ2-7, with 9 bases that match TRBD2. V gave up 1 base and J gave up 7 bases; unmatched junction bases: 8. Germline CDR1 is SGHAT and CDR2 is FQNNGV. The CDR3 runs 15 residues. The CDR3 protein is CASSLVRGRAGEQYF. CDR3 nucleotide sequence: TGTGCCAGCAGCTTAGTACGCGGGAGGGCTGGGGAGCAGTACTTC.

The rearrangement links TRBV7-6 to TRBJ1-2; 7 nucleotides agree with TRBD1. V lost 0 bases and J lost 0; bases outside the gene matches: 10. The CDR3 is made up of 18 amino acids. The germline V gene has CDR1 SGHVS and CDR2 FNYEAQ. This CDR3 reads CASSLAGPGGGTNYGYTF. Written as DNA, the CDR3 is TGTGCCAGCAGCTTAGCTGGACCAGGGGGAGGTACTAACTATGGCTACACCTTC.

This chain links TRBV3-1 (or the pseudogene TRBV3-2) with TRBJ2-1; D perhaps matches TRBD1 (5 bases). Germline assignment: CDR1 LGHDT and CDR2 YNNKEL (reference sequence). The CDR3 is 12 amino acids. The ends were cut back, 5 bases at V and 9 bases at J, with 11 bases in the middle. CDR3 nucleotide sequence: TGTGCCAGCAGCGCACAGGTCCCTGAGCAGTTCTTC. This sequence encodes CASSAQVPEQFF.